These 26 T cell receptor beta chains were sequenced from one sample in a study of blood T cell repertoires in COVID-19. Sequenced by immunoSEQ multiplex PCR; TCRdb stores in-frame clones only, minus some. The table has 220,000 or so clones, 65% to 85% seen once. The sample consisted of PBMCs or T cells enriched from blood (not recorded which). The origin of the receptors is a woman in her forties who had recovered from COVID-19.

This rearrangement joins TRBV4-1 to TRBJ2-2; D remains ambiguous. Per the germline V gene, CDR1 is MGHRA and CDR2 is YSYEKL. The CDR3 contains 15 residues. Trimming cost V 3 bases and J 4 bases, with 12 bases left between them. Here the CDR3 reads CASSHGWVGTGELFF. The CDR3 coding sequence is TGCGCCAGCAGCCACGGGTGGGTCGGCACCGGGGAGCTGTTTTTT.

V and J are TRBV3-1 (or the pseudogene TRBV3-2) and TRBJ1-3; D is unclear. Trimming shortened V by 7 bases and J by 1 base, and 11 bases separated the two germline ends. This CDR3 has 14 amino acids. Germline values: CDR1 LGHDT, CDR2 YNNKEL (reference sequence). The CDR3 DNA reads TGTGCCAGCACGAACCGGGGTTCTGGAAACACCATATATTTT. It translates to CASTNRGSGNTIYF.

This chain joins TRBV28 and TRBJ2-7, with D perhaps matching TRBD1 (5 bases). The V end was cut by 1 base, the J end by 7 bases, with 20 bases between. The CDR3 covers 16 residues. Germline V gene sequence: CDR1 MDHEN, CDR2 SYDVKM. CDR3 coding DNA: TGTGCCAGCAGTTTATTTTCTCAGGGAAACTTTTATGAGCAGTACTTC. It is translated as CASSLFSQGNFYEQYF.

The chain joins TRBV19 to TRBJ2-5; 12 bases align to TRBD2. This CDR3 spans 17 amino acids. Losses at the gene ends were 6 bases for V and 4 bases for J; bases not matched to a gene: 12. Germline V CDR1 and CDR2: LNHDA, SQIVND (reference sequence). The CDR3 reads CASRPQGLAGKGETQYF. The CDR3 bases are TGTGCCAGTAGACCTCAGGGACTAGCGGGCAAAGGAGAGACCCAGTACTTC.

The chain carries TRBV30 and TRBJ2-6; 8 bases are shared with TRBD2. The CDR3 totals 15 residues. The V gene end was trimmed by 3 bases and the J gene end by 4 bases; junction bases not matched to a gene: 5. Germline V gene lookup returns CDR1 GTSNPN and CDR2 SVGIG (reference sequence). The CDR3 spells CAWRAGRAGANVLTF. The CDR3 DNA reads TGTGCCTGGAGGGCCGGGAGGGCCGGGGCCAACGTCCTGACTTTC.

In this sample, this clone turned up once. The rearrangement joins TRBV7-8 to TRBJ2-7; D possibly corresponds to TRBD2 (6 bases). This CDR3 is 16 amino acids long. Trimming took 6 bases from V and 0 from J, leaving 18 bases between them. CDR1 is SGHVS, CDR2 FQNEAQ, per germline. The CDR3 loop reads CASSSSWEVGSYEQYF. CDR3 bases: TGTGCCAGCAGTTCAAGCTGGGAGGTGGGCTCCTACGAGCAGTACTTC.

The rearrangement links TRBV28 to TRBJ2-7, with D maybe TRBD1 (5 bases). The CDR3 consists of 14 residues. Germline assignment: CDR1 MDHEN and CDR2 SYDVKM. Trimming took off 1 base at V and 3 bases at J, with 10 bases between the two ends. For the CDR3, the DNA is TGTGCCAGCAGTTTATTACAGGCGAACTACGAGCAGTACTTC. This sequence encodes CASSLLQANYEQYF.

The chain couples TRBV2 to TRBJ2-5, with D tentatively TRBD2 (6 bases). The V and J ends lost 6 bases and 9 bases respectively, with 20 bases between them. CDR1 is SNHLY and CDR2 is FYNNEI in the germline V gene. CDR3 length: 14 amino acids. The CDR3 DNA is TGTGCCAGCAGCACCGGGACTCCCTTTCTGCCCCAGTACTTC. Translated, it gives CASSTGTPFLPQYF. Filled out from reference TRBV2 and TRBJ2-5, the complete variable domain reads EPEVTQTPSHQVTQMGQEVILRCVPISNHLYFYWYRQILGQKVEFLVSFYNNEISEKSEIFDDQFSVERPDGSNFTLKIRSTKLEDSAMYFCASSTGTPFLPQYFGPGTRLLVL.

CDR3 nucleotide sequence: TGTGCCAGCTCAGCTCAGGGAACCGGAAACACCATATATTTT. This gives the protein CASSAQGTGNTIYF. This sequence joins TRBV18 and TRBJ1-3, with D perhaps matching TRBD1 (5 bases). Deletions cut 5 bases from V and 4 bases from J, with 12 bases between. This CDR3 spans 14 amino acids. Germline-derived CDR1 and CDR2 are KGHSH and LQKENI. Variable domain in full (rest from reference TRBV18 and TRBJ1-3): NAGVMQNPRHLVRRRGQEARLRCSPMKGHSHVYWYRQLPEEGLKFMVYLQKENIIDESGMPKERFSAEFPKEGPSILRIQQVVRGDSAAYFCASSAQGTGNTIYFGEGSWLTVV.

V usage is TRBV9 and J usage is TRBJ1-1; D remains ambiguous. Germline CDR1 reads SGDLS; CDR2 reads YYNGEE. The CDR3 runs to 13 residues. V shed 4 bases and J shed 3 bases, with 10 bases lying between them. The CDR3 protein is CASSPFSHTEAFF. In nucleotides, the CDR3 is TGTGCCAGCAGCCCCTTCTCCCACACTGAAGCTTTCTTT.

This clone is a singleton in its sample. The chain is built from TRBV7-6 and TRBJ2-7, with D perhaps TRBD1 (6 bases). The CDR3 has 14 residues. Between the trimmed V and J ends, which lost 1 base and 2 bases, there was a span of 9 bases. Germline-derived CDR1 and CDR2 are SGHVS and FNYEAQ. The CDR3 region is CASSLDTGPYEQYF. The CDR3 DNA reads as TGTGCCAGCAGCTTAGATACAGGGCCCTACGAGCAGTACTTC.

V gene TRBV28 combines with J gene TRBJ1-5; D remains ambiguous. The ends were cut back, 5 bases at V and 6 bases at J, with 17 bases in the middle. The CDR3 runs to 15 residues. CDR1 and CDR2 from the germline V gene are MDHEN and SYDVKM. CDR3 nucleotides: TGTGCCAGCAGTCTATCGGCAATCGGCGGTCAGCCCCAGCATTTT. This gives the protein CASSLSAIGGQPQHF.

The chain is built from TRBV19 and TRBJ2-5, with 8 bases that match TRBD2. The germline CDR1 and CDR2 sequences are LNHDA and SQIVND (reference sequence). J lost 5 bases, V lost 5 bases, and 7 bases had no gene match. The length of the CDR3 is 14 residues. CDR3 region: CASSPAGGVETQYF. The CDR3 DNA reads TGTGCCAGTAGTCCGGCGGGAGGAGTGGAGACCCAGTACTTC.

V gene TRBV18 combines with J gene TRBJ2-1; D might be TRBD1 (6 bases). Germline V gene sequence: CDR1 KGHSH, CDR2 LQKENI. This CDR3 has 13 amino acids. V gave up 3 bases and J gave up 8 bases, with 11 bases separating them. The CDR3 here is CASSPGTSHEQFF. The CDR3 DNA reads as TGTGCCAGCTCACCGGGGACATCACATGAGCAGTTCTTC.

Here the CDR3 DNA reads TGTGCCAGCAGCAAATGCCGTCAGCCTAGATTCAGAAAAGAAGAGACCCAGTACTTC. Its translation: CASSKCRQPRFRKEETQYF. The chain couples TRBV21-1 to TRBJ2-5; whether TRBD2, the table's D call, matches the DNA was not checked. TRBV21-1 is deemed a pseudogene. The CDR3 covers 19 residues.

The table lists this clone with a count of one. The chain has TRBV3-1 (or the pseudogene TRBV3-2) and TRBJ2-3, with TRBD2 identical over 7 bases. The V gene's germline CDR1 is LGHDT and CDR2 YNNKEL (reference sequence). With V trimmed by 0 bases and J by 6 bases, 6 bases remained unmatched. The CDR3 has 15 amino acids. Written as DNA, the CDR3 is TGTGCCAGCAGCCAAGATGGGGGGGAGAGGGATACGCAGTATTTT. The encoded protein is CASSQDGGERDTQYF.

The J gene is TRBJ2-3, the V gene TRBV15; unclear D gene. In germline, CDR1 is LNHNV, CDR2 YYDKDF (reference sequence). The V end lost 6 bases, the J end lost 3 bases, and 10 bases lay between the germline ends. The CDR3 is made up of 13 amino acids. The CDR3 DNA sequence: TGTGCCACCAGGGCTAGTTCTACAGATACGCAGTATTTT. It codes for CATRASSTDTQYF.

V usage is TRBV6-2 or TRBV6-3 and J usage is TRBJ2-1, with 16 bases identical to TRBD2. The CDR3 has 20 amino acids. Unmatched junction bases numbered 8, after V lost 2 bases and J lost 1 base. CDR1 MNHEY and CDR2 SVGEGT come from the germline V gene. CDR3 amino acids: CASSYPGLAGGPRSYNEQFF. The CDR3 region has the DNA TGTGCCAGCAGTTACCCGGGACTAGCGGGAGGGCCGAGATCCTACAATGAGCAGTTCTTC.

The chain links TRBV4-3 to TRBJ2-2; D not certain. Germline V gene lookup returns CDR1 LGHNA and CDR2 YSLEER. CDR3 size: 16 residues. The ends were cut back, 4 bases at V and 4 bases at J, with 16 bases in the middle. The CDR3 nucleotides are TGCGCCAGCAGCCCCGGTAGCACTATCCCCACCGGGGAGCTGTTTTTT. Encoded protein: CASSPGSTIPTGELFF.

This clone showed up many times. The rearrangement uses TRBV4-1 and TRBJ1-4; 8 nucleotides agree with TRBD1. The length of the CDR3 is 14 residues. From germline, CDR1 is MGHRA and CDR2 YSYEKL. The ends lost 1 base at V and 14 bases at J; junction bases unmatched: 9. The DNA of the CDR3 is TGCGCCAGCAGCCAAGGGCAGGGGGCGGGGACCCTGTTTTTT. Residues: CASSQGQGAGTLFF.

This clone has just a few counts. The chain has TRBV29-1 and TRBJ1-1; TRBD1 agrees at 7 bases. From germline, CDR1 is SQVTM and CDR2 ANQGSEA. Unmatched junction bases numbered 6, after V lost 4 bases and J lost 7 bases. This CDR3 is 12 amino acids long. The CDR3, as DNA: TGCAGCGTTGCTCGGGACAGCTATGAAGCTTTCTTT. Its translation is CSVARDSYEAFF.

J is TRBJ2-1 and V is TRBV30; D perhaps matches TRBD2 (6 bases). The CDR3 totals 12 residues. Germline loops: CDR1 GTSNPN, CDR2 SVGIG (reference sequence). In nucleotides, the CDR3 is TGTGCTGCGGGACCTTTCACCAATGAGCAGTTCTTC. Translated: CAAGPFTNEQFF.

The V and J genes are TRBV11-3 and TRBJ1-2; D uncertain. Germline CDR1 and CDR2: SGHNT and YENEEA. The CDR3 has 14 residues. V lost 3 bases, J lost 5 bases, and 13 bases lay in between. CDR3: CASSFGEGGYGYTF. In DNA, the CDR3 is TGTGCCAGCAGCTTTGGGGAAGGAGGATATGGCTACACCTTC.

The chain recombines TRBV4-2 with TRBJ2-1, with no clear D. Looked up from germline, CDR1 is LGHNA and CDR2 is YNFKEQ. CDR3 length equals 13 residues. Trimming removed 0 bases at V and 6 bases at J, with 6 bases between. The CDR3 loop reads CASSQDSGNEQFF. CDR3 in DNA: TGTGCCAGCAGCCAAGATTCGGGCAATGAGCAGTTCTTC.

The chain is built from TRBV27 and TRBJ2-7; a possible D gene is TRBD2 (5 bases). The V end lost 5 bases, the J end lost 3 bases, and 17 bases lay between the germline ends. The CDR3 totals 15 residues. Germline CDR1 and CDR2: MNHEY and SMNVEV (reference sequence). Here the CDR3 reads CASSQRGLPLYEQYF. The DNA of the CDR3 is TGTGCCAGCAGTCAACGCGGACTCCCTCTCTACGAGCAGTACTTC.

The CDR3 DNA follows: TGTGCCACCAGCAGAGGGGGCGTCGAGGTCGGCCAGTACTTC. This sequence encodes CATSRGGVEVGQYF. The rearrangement links TRBV15 to TRBJ2-5; possible D gene TRBD1, 5 bases. V was trimmed by 1 base and J by 10 bases, leaving 16 bases between them. CDR1 LNHNV and CDR2 YYDKDF come from the germline V gene (reference sequence). The CDR3 totals 14 residues.